Below are 30 T cell receptor beta chains sequenced from a single sample in a study of blood T cell repertoires in COVID-19. Sequenced by immunoSEQ multiplex PCR; TCRdb stores in-frame clones only, minus some. The data show roughly 260,000 clones, about four fifths seen once. Sequencing was carried out using PBMCs or T cells enriched from blood (not recorded which). Source of these receptors: a middle-aged woman who had been exposed to COVID-19.

This clone occurred a few times. The chain couples TRBV5-6 to TRBJ2-1; a possible D gene is TRBD2 (6 bases). Between the trimmed V and J ends, which lost 0 bases and 13 bases, there was a span of 20 bases. Germline values: CDR1 SGHDT, CDR2 YYEEEE. The CDR3 runs to 15 residues. The CDR3 DNA reads as TGTGCCAGCAGCTTGGGCGGGCGGAGGGCCCTGGGACAGTTCTTC. This codes for CASSLGGRRALGQFF.

This chain joins TRBV6-1 and TRBJ1-6; 12 nucleotides match TRBD1. After removal of 4 bases from V and 7 bases from J, the junction contained 5 bases not matched to a gene. Germline lookup yields CDR1 MNHNS and CDR2 SASEGT. The CDR3 is made up of 16 amino acids. CDR3 amino acids: CASSVGTGGVNSPLHF. As DNA, the CDR3 is TGTGCCAGCAGTGTTGGGACAGGGGGCGTCAATTCACCCCTCCACTTT.

This chain joins TRBV6-2 or TRBV6-3 and TRBJ2-7, with TRBD1 identical over 7 bases. From germline, CDR1 is MNHEY and CDR2 SVGEGT. V lost 4 bases, J lost 9 bases, and 21 bases stayed unmatched. CDR3 length equals 17 residues. The CDR3, as DNA: TGTGCCAGCAGTTCAACCTCGACAGGGCAACCCACCCTGGCGCAGTACTTC. As protein: CASSSTSTGQPTLAQYF.

The chain is built from TRBV7-3 and TRBJ2-1; D perhaps matches TRBD1 (5 bases). This CDR3 contains 17 residues. The V end was cut by 5 bases, the J end by 5 bases, with 22 bases between. CDR1 is SGHTA, CDR2 FQGTGA, per germline. In nucleotides, the CDR3 is TGTGCCAGCAGCCTGGGGCCCACTGAGTCCCTACACAATGAGCAGTTCTTC. Residues: CASSLGPTESLHNEQFF. The full variable domain, its missing parts supplied by reference TRBV7-3 and TRBJ2-1, is GAGVSQTPSNKVTEKGKYVELRCDPISGHTALYWYRQSLGQGPEFLIYFQGTGAADDSGLPNDRFFAVRPEGSVSTLKIQRTERGDSAVYLCASSLGPTESLHNEQFFGPGTRLTVL.

The rearrangement links TRBV6-5 to TRBJ1-1, with 10 bases that match TRBD1. The CDR3 runs to 16 residues. CDR1 is MNHEY, CDR2 SVGAGI, per germline. The ends lost 2 bases at V and 4 bases at J; junction bases unmatched: 7. As DNA, the CDR3 is TGTGCCAGCAGTTACGGGACAGGGGCCGGGGGCACTGAAGCTTTCTTT. Encoded protein: CASSYGTGAGGTEAFF.

The V call is TRBV5-1, the J call TRBJ2-3; no definite D call. Trimming removed 0 bases at V and 2 bases at J, with 10 bases between. The CDR3 spans 15 residues. The germline gives CDR1 SGHRS, CDR2 YFSETQ. CDR3 region: CASSLAGRNTDTQYF. In DNA form, the CDR3 reads TGCGCCAGCAGCTTGGCCGGTAGAAACACAGATACGCAGTATTTT.

This chain connects TRBV5-5 to TRBJ1-3; 7 nucleotides agree with TRBD1. Germline CDR1 SGHKS, CDR2 YYEKEE (reference sequence). Trimming removed 3 bases from V and 1 base from J; junction bases left unmatched: 16. The CDR3 sequence is 19 residues long. The CDR3 reads CASSSTVNRGATSGNTIYF. The DNA of the CDR3 is TGTGCCAGCAGCTCGACGGTAAACAGGGGCGCCACGTCTGGAAACACCATATATTTT.

The V and J genes are TRBV5-1 and TRBJ1-2; D ambiguous. V lost 1 base and J lost 0, with 13 bases in between. Germline CDR1 and CDR2: SGHRS and YFSETQ. This CDR3 contains 16 residues. Here the CDR3 reads CASSLLRAGANYGYTF. The CDR3, as DNA: TGCGCCAGCAGCTTGCTCCGGGCGGGAGCTAACTATGGCTACACCTTC.

J is TRBJ1-1 and V is TRBV5-8; unclear D gene. This CDR3 has 15 amino acids. Trimming cost V 0 bases and J 1 base, with 10 bases left between them. Germline V gene lookup returns CDR1 SGHTS and CDR2 YDEGEE. The CDR3 DNA sequence: TGTGCCAGCAGCTTGGACCCTGCCGGGAACACTGAAGCTTTCTTT. Protein sequence: CASSLDPAGNTEAFF.

The chain has TRBV19 and TRBJ1-5, with 9 bases lining up with TRBD1. The CDR3 is 14 residues long. After removal of 5 bases from V and 10 bases from J, the junction contained 9 bases not matched to a gene. The germline V gene has CDR1 LNHDA and CDR2 SQIVND (reference sequence). CDR3 region: CASSEQGAGNPQHF. DNA of the CDR3: TGTGCCAGTAGTGAACAGGGGGCAGGGAACCCCCAGCATTTT.

V gene TRBV4-3 combines with J gene TRBJ1-1; TRBD1 aligns across 9 bases. The CDR3 has 16 residues. Trimming removed 3 bases from V and 1 base from J; junction bases left unmatched: 6. The germline gives CDR1 LGHNA, CDR2 YSLEER. This chain's CDR3 is CASSHPQGAGNTEAFF. In nucleotides, the CDR3 is TGCGCCAGCAGCCACCCACAGGGGGCTGGGAACACTGAAGCTTTCTTT.

The chain uses TRBV19 and TRBJ1-3, with D tentatively TRBD1 (5 bases). The CDR3 is made up of 13 amino acids. Trimming left V 9 bases short and J 0 bases short, with 9 bases between. From germline, CDR1 is LNHDA and CDR2 SQIVND (reference sequence). CDR3: CASRANSGNTIYF. The CDR3 coding sequence is TGTGCCAGCAGGGCGAACTCTGGAAACACCATATATTTT.

V and J are TRBV6-5 and TRBJ2-1; TRBD2 aligns across 11 bases. This CDR3 spans 15 amino acids. Looked up from germline, CDR1 is MNHEY and CDR2 is SVGAGI. V gave up 6 bases and J gave up 4 bases; unmatched junction bases: 5. CDR3 DNA: TGTGCCAGCAGAGGTCTAGCGGGGGGTTACAATGAGCAGTTCTTC. Translation: CASRGLAGGYNEQFF.

J is TRBJ2-1 and V is TRBV5-1; D may be TRBD2 (5 bases). Per germline, CDR1 SGHRS and CDR2 YFSETQ. V was shortened by 1 base and J by 0 bases, with 8 bases between the two germline ends. This CDR3 has 15 residues. As DNA, the CDR3 is TGCGCCAGCAGCTTGCAAGGGAGCTCCTACAATGAGCAGTTCTTC. Translation: CASSLQGSSYNEQFF. Using reference TRBV5-1 and TRBJ2-1 for the parts outside the CDR3, the full variable domain is KAGVTQTPRYLIKTRGQQVTLSCSPISGHRSVSWYQQTPGQGLQFLFEYFSETQRNKGNFPGRFSGRQFSNSRSEMNVSTLELGDSALYLCASSLQGSSYNEQFFGPGTRLTVL.

The rearrangement joins TRBV18 to TRBJ2-6; 8 bases line up with TRBD1. V shed 3 bases, J shed 0 bases, and the junction held 7 bases outside the gene matches. Germline values: CDR1 KGHSH, CDR2 LQKENI. The CDR3 is made up of 18 amino acids. Written as DNA, the CDR3 is TGTGCCAGCTCACCCACGGGACAGGCCGCCTCTGGGGCCAACGTCCTGACTTTC. It encodes CASSPTGQAASGANVLTF.

V and J are TRBV5-4 and TRBJ1-4, with a weak D call TRBD1 (5 bases). From germline, CDR1 is SGHNT and CDR2 YYREEE (reference sequence). V was cut by 3 bases and J by 0 bases, with 9 bases left in between. This CDR3 has 15 amino acids. The CDR3 bases are TGTGCCAGCAGCTGGGGCGGAGCAACTAATGAAAAACTGTTTTTT. Protein: CASSWGGATNEKLFF.

This chain uses TRBV4-3 with TRBJ2-3; D is possibly TRBD2 (7 bases). Germline loops: CDR1 LGHNA, CDR2 YSLEER. Trimming cost V 0 bases and J 7 bases, with 17 bases left between them. The CDR3 sequence is 16 residues long. The CDR3 DNA reads as TGCGCCAGCAGCCAAGAGACGGGGGGCCGGGCGAATACGCAGTATTTT. Its protein is CASSQETGGRANTQYF.

The CDR3 region is CASSLVMSSGNTIYF. The CDR3, as DNA: TGTGCCAGCAGCTTAGTGATGAGCTCTGGAAACACCATATATTTT. The V gene is TRBV7-2, the J gene TRBJ1-3, with unresolved D. The CDR3 has 15 amino acids. V was pared by 1 base and J by 0 bases, with 7 bases between. CDR1 is SGHTA, CDR2 FQGNSA, per germline.

The V and J genes are TRBV6-5 and TRBJ2-1; 8 bases map to TRBD1. Losses at the gene ends were 8 bases for V and 2 bases for J; bases not matched to a gene: 8. In germline, CDR1 is MNHEY, CDR2 SVGAGI. The CDR3 is 15 amino acids. The CDR3 here is CASVSRGQAYNEQFF. The CDR3 nucleotides read TGTGCCAGCGTCTCGCGGGGACAGGCCTACAATGAGCAGTTCTTC.

The V and J genes are TRBV19 and TRBJ2-7, with D possibly TRBD1 on 6 matching bases. Germline V gene lookup returns CDR1 LNHDA and CDR2 SQIVND (reference sequence). CDR3 length equals 14 residues. Trimming removed 5 bases at V and 2 bases at J, with 13 bases between. This CDR3 is CASSASTGTYEQYF. The CDR3 DNA reads as TGTGCCAGTAGTGCTTCCACAGGGACCTACGAGCAGTACTTC.

The chain links TRBV2 to TRBJ1-5; a weak D match, TRBD1 (6 bases). Germline loops: CDR1 SNHLY, CDR2 FYNNEI. The V end was cut by 6 bases, the J end by 3 bases, with 12 bases between. The CDR3 length is 14 residues. The CDR3 spells CASRGTGFNQPQHF. CDR3 sequence (DNA): TGTGCCAGCAGGGGCACAGGGTTCAATCAGCCCCAGCATTTT.

The rearrangement uses TRBV7-9 and TRBJ1-2; the D gene is possibly TRBD1 (6 bases). Germline V gives CDR1 SEHNR, CDR2 FQNEAQ (reference sequence). The CDR3 is 11 residues long. Trimming left V 5 bases short and J 8 bases short, with 9 bases between. DNA of the CDR3: TGTGCCAGCAGCCCAGGGGACGGCTACACCTTC. This encodes CASSPGDGYTF. The full variable domain, its missing parts supplied by reference TRBV7-9 and TRBJ1-2, is DTGVSQNPRHKITKRGQNVTFRCDPISEHNRLYWYRQTLGQGPEFLTYFQNEAQLEKSRLLSDRFSAERPKGSFSTLEIQRTEQGDSAMYLCASSPGDGYTFGSGTRLTVV.

The V call is TRBV10-3, the J call TRBJ2-1; 7 bases line up with TRBD2. This CDR3 is 15 amino acids long. V shed 10 bases, J shed 3 bases, and the junction held 12 bases outside the gene matches. The germline CDR1 and CDR2 sequences are ENHRY and SYGVKD. The CDR3 coding sequence is TGTGCCACCAAAGAGAACGGGGGGTTCTACAATGAGCAGTTCTTC. Translation gives CATKENGGFYNEQFF.

The chain employs TRBV6-5 and TRBJ1-4; 8 nucleotides align to TRBD1. The CDR3 sequence is 15 residues long. In germline, CDR1 is MNHEY, CDR2 SVGAGI. J was trimmed by 6 bases and V by 5 bases; bases with no gene match: 8. The CDR3 spells CASSIWTGTDEKLFF. The CDR3 DNA is TGTGCCAGCAGTATCTGGACAGGGACGGATGAAAAACTGTTTTTT.

V gene TRBV21-1 combines with J gene TRBJ1-3; the table's D call TRBD1 went unverified against the DNA. TRBV21-1 is a known pseudogene. This CDR3 region has 19 residues. The CDR3 sequence: CASSKMGTGTILSGNTIYF. Here the CDR3 DNA reads TGTGCCAGCAGCAAAATGGGGACAGGGACCATCCTCTCTGGAAACACCATATATTTT.

J is TRBJ1-2 and V is TRBV5-6; possibly TRBD1 for D (5 bases). Germline V gene data show CDR1 as SGHDT and CDR2 as YYEEEE. The V gene lost 0 bases and the J gene lost 1 base, with 19 bases spanning the gap. The CDR3 contains 18 residues. CDR3 DNA: TGTGCCAGCAGCTTGGGTCGCCCGAATAGACAGATTAACTATGGCTACACCTTC. Amino acids: CASSLGRPNRQINYGYTF.

The J gene is TRBJ2-2, the V gene TRBV10-1; 9 nucleotides align to TRBD2. The CDR3 is 19 residues long. With 2 bases clipped from V and 4 bases from J, the junction kept 14 bases outside the gene matches. Per the germline V gene, CDR1 is WNHNN and CDR2 is SYGVQD (reference sequence). CDR3 bases: TGCGCCAGCAGTGAGGTTCGGGTGCGGGGGGGGTCTATCACCGGGGAGCTGTTTTTT. Encoded protein: CASSEVRVRGGSITGELFF.

The V call is TRBV5-1, the J call TRBJ1-4, with D perhaps TRBD1 (6 bases). Trimming stripped 1 base from V and 8 bases from J, with 12 bases between. The CDR3 consists of 14 residues. Germline V CDR1 and CDR2: SGHRS, YFSETQ. The CDR3 here is CASSLNREFEKLFF. CDR3 coding DNA: TGCGCCAGCAGCTTGAACAGGGAATTCGAAAAACTGTTTTTT.

This clone was detected only once. The V gene is TRBV15, the J gene TRBJ1-2; weak D call: TRBD1 (6 bases). Germline CDR1 and CDR2: LNHNV and YYDKDF (reference sequence). The length of the CDR3 is 13 residues. Trimming pared 0 bases from V and 4 bases from J, leaving 6 bases between. The CDR3 nucleotides read TGTGCCACCAGCAGAGACAGGGGCTATGGCTACACCTTC. Its translation: CATSRDRGYGYTF.

This sequence joins TRBV25-1 and TRBJ1-6; D remains ambiguous. The CDR3 covers 15 residues. The germline V and J ends were trimmed by 4 bases and 9 bases, with 16 bases remaining between them. Looked up from germline, CDR1 is MGHDK and CDR2 is SYGVNS. The CDR3 reads CASSAWASPSSPLHF. CDR3 sequence (DNA): TGTGCCAGCAGTGCTTGGGCCAGCCCCTCTTCACCCCTCCACTTT.